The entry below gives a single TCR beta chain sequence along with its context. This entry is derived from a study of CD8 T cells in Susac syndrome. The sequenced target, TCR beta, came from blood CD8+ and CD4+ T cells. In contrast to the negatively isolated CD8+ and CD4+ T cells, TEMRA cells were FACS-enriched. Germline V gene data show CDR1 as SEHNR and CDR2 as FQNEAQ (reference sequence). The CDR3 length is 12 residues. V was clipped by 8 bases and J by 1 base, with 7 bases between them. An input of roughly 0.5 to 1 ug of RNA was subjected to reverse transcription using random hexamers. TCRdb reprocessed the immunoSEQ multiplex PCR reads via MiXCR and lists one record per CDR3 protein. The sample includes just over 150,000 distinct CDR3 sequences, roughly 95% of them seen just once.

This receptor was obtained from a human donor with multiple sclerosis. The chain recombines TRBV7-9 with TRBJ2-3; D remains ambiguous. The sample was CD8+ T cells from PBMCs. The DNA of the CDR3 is TGTGCCAGCCCCCAGGGCACAGATACGCAGTATTTT. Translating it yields CASPQGTDTQYF.